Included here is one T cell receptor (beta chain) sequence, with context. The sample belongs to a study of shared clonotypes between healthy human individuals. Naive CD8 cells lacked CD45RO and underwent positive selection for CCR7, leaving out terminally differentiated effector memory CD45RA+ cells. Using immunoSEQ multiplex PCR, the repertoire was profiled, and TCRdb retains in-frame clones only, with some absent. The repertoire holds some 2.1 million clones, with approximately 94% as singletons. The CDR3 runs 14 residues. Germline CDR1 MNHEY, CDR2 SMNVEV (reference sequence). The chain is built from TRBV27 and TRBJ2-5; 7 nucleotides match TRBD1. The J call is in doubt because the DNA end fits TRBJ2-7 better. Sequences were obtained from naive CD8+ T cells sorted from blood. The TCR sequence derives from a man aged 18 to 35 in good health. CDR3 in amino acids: CASSLGQTDYEQYF. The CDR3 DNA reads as TGTGCCAGCAGTCTGGGACAGACTGACTACGAGCAGTACTTC.